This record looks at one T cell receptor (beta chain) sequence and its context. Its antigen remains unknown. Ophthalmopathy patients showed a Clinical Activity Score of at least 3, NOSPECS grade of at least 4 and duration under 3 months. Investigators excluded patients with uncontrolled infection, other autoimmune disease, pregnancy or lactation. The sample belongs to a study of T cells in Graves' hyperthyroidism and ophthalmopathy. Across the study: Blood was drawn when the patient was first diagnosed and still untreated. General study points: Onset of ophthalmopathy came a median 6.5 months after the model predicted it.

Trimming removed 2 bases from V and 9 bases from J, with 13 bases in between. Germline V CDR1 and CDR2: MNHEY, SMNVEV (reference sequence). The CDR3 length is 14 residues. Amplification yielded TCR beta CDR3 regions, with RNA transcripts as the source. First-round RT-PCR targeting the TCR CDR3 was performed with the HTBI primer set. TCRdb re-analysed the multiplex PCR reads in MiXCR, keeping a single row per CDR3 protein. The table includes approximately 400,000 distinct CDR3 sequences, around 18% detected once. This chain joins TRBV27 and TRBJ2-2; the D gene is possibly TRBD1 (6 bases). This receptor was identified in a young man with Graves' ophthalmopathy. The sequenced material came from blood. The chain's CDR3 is CASSLSQGIRELFF. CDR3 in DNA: TGTGCCAGCAGTTTAAGCCAGGGGATTCGGGAGCTGTTTTTT.